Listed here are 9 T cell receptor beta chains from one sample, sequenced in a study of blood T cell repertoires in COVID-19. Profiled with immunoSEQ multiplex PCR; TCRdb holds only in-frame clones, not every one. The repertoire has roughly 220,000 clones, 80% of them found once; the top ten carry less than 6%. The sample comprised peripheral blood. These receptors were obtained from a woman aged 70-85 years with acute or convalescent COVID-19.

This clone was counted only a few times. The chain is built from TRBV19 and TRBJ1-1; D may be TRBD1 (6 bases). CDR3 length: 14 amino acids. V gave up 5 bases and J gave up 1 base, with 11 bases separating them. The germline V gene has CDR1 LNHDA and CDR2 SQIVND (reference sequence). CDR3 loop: CASSPNRENTEAFF. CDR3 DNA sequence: TGTGCCAGTAGTCCCAACAGGGAGAACACTGAAGCTTTCTTT.

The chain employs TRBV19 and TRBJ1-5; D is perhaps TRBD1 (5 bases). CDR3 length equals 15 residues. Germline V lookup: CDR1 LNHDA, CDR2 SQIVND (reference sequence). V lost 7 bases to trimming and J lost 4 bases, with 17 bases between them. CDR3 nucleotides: TGTGCCAGTAATCCATCGGGACTTCCGAATCAGCCCCAGCATTTT. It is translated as CASNPSGLPNQPQHF.

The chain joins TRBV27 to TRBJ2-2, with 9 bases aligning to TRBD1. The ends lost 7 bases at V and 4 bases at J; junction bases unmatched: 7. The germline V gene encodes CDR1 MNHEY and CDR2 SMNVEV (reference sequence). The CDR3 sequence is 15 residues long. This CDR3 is CASTRDRARTGELFF. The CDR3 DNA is TGTGCCAGCACCCGGGACAGGGCCCGCACCGGGGAGCTGTTTTTT.

The CDR3 sequence: CAWSAGRAYNSPLHF. The CDR3 coding sequence is TGTGCCTGGAGTGCCGGCAGGGCTTATAATTCACCCCTCCACTTT. The J gene is TRBJ1-6, the V gene TRBV30; D is perhaps TRBD1 (5 bases). The length of the CDR3 is 15 residues. The germline V and J ends were trimmed by 1 base and 4 bases, with 11 bases remaining between them. Per germline, CDR1 GTSNPN and CDR2 SVGIG (reference sequence). Variable domain in full (rest from reference TRBV30 and TRBJ1-6): SQTIHQWPATLVQPVGSPLSLECTVEGTSNPNLYWYRQAAGRGLQLLFYSVGIGQISSEVPQNLSASRPQDRQFILSSKKLLLSDSGFYLCAWSAGRAYNSPLHFGNGTRLTVT.

The CDR3 spells CASRRVRAEQYF. The CDR3 DNA is TGTGCCAGCAGGCGGGTGAGGGCCGAGCAGTACTTC. J is TRBJ2-7 and V is TRBV2; D is possibly TRBD2 (5 bases). CDR1 and CDR2 from the germline V gene are SNHLY and FYNNEI. The CDR3 runs 12 residues. Trimming left V 6 bases short and J 6 bases short, with 12 bases between.

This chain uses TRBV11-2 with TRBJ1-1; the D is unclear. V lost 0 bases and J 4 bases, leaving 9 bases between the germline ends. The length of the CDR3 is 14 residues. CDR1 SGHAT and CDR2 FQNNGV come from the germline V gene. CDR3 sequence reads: CASSLDLRSTEAFF. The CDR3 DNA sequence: TGTGCCAGCAGCTTAGATTTAAGGAGCACTGAAGCTTTCTTT.

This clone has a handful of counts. CDR3 sequence (DNA): TGCGCCAGCAGCCAGACTACAGGGGCGAATGAAAAACTGTTTTTT. This translates into CASSQTTGANEKLFF. The chain links TRBV5-1 to TRBJ1-4; the match to TRBD1 covers 7 bases. The CDR3 has 15 amino acids. The germline CDR1 and CDR2 sequences are SGHRS and YFSETQ. V lost 4 bases to trimming and J lost 5 bases; unmatched junction nucleotides: 8.

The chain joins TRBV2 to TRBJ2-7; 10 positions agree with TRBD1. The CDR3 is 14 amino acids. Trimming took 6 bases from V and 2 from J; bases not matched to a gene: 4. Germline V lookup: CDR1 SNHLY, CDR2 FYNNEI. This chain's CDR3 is CASRATGGAYEQYF. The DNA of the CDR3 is TGTGCCAGCAGGGCGACAGGGGGCGCCTACGAGCAGTACTTC.

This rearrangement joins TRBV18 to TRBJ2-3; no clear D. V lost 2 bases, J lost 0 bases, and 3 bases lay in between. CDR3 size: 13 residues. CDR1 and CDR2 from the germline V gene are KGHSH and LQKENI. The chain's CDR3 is CASSPSSTDTQYF. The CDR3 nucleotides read TGTGCCAGCTCACCATCTAGCACAGATACGCAGTATTTT.